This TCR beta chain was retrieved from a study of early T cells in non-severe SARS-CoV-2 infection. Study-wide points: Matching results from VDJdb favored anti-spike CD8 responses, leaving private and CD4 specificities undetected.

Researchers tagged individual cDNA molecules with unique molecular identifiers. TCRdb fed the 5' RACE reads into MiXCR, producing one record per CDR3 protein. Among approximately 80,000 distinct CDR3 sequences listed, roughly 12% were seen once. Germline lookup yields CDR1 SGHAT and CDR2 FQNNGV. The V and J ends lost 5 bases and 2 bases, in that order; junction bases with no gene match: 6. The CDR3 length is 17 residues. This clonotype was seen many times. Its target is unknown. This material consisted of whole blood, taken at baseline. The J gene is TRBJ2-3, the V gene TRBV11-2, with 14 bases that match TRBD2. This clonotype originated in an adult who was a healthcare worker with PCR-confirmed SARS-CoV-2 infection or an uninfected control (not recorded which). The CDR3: CASSPGLAGAPTDTQYF. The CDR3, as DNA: TGTGCCAGCAGCCCGGGACTAGCGGGGGCCCCCACAGATACGCAGTATTTT.